This TCR beta chain comes out of a study of blood T cell repertoires in COVID-19 (dated by TCRdb to about 2020). Broadly, across the study: Samples covering the acute and convalescent phases of COVID-19 were provided by collaborators in the United States, Italy and Spain. Subjects who had been exposed to COVID-19, were actively infected with it, or had recovered from it provided the deeply sampled blood TCRbeta repertoires that made up the dataset. The repertoires were released in a freely available public database meant as a resource for research on the immune response to SARS-CoV-2. The prospective study material was composed of cDNA or gDNA derived from T cells, B-cell-depleted T cells, or PBMCs. The samples were drawn from two sources: the first 160 participants of the ongoing ImmuneRACE study, and 1,254 subjects contributed by 6 global collaborators. Nearly every sample came with metadata listing a de-identified subject ID, COVID-19 status, age in years and sex. Where HLA class I and class II types were available, the types were taken from metadata supplied by the sample provider, not from assay-based typing.

In the prospective study, participants were about 18 to 100 years old, resided in fewer than 25 geographic areas of the United States, and were enrolled through a virtual design. Cohort assignment in the prospective study relied on participant-reported clinical history from a screening survey and a study questionnaire. In the prospective study, whole blood, serum and a nasopharyngeal or oropharyngeal swab were collected from each participant by mobile phlebotomists. Participants in the prospective study had the option to provide additional blood draws and questionnaires over a roughly 2-month period. Before DNA extraction, blood samples from the prospective study were shipped at room temperature or frozen. A note on this clone: Its antigen is still unknown. No base quality values were provided; no much bigger clone lies one nucleotide off.

The trim is 4 bases for V and 1 base for J, with a gap of 11 bases between the germline ends. The germline V gene encodes CDR1 KGHSH and CDR2 LQKENI. The CDR3 contains 15 residues, cysteine and phenylalanine counted. The only DNA kept is the CDR3, 45 bases in frame from the first base. What the work shows at the level of the full study, not this receptor alone: The amount of clinical and demographic metadata varied by source and participant and was provided uncurated.

TCRbeta CDR3 regions were amplified from genomic DNA by means of the immunoSEQ Assay, a bias-controlled multiplex PCR. In the authors' own workflow: The number of nucleated cells in each sample was estimated by amplification of reference gene primers within the assay. To quantify the absolute abundance of each unique TCRbeta CDR3 rearrangement, sequence reads were collapsed and filtered. For each sample, productive Simpson clonality was calculated as the square root of Simpson's diversity index across productive rearrangements. In its TCRdb copy, this immuneACCESS table keeps in-frame sequences only and misses some clones. Where compared with another copy, unresolved V genes explain less than half of these, and the others have no known cause. V, J and clone size are taken as reported in that table, and D and trimming were inferred from the DNA itself. Present in this sample are about 340,000 clones, about 86% of which were seen just once. Of the sample, around 4% falls within the top ten clones.

The rearrangement combines TRBV18 with TRBJ1-5; the best D guess is TRBD1, with 6 bases matching. What was sequenced was PBMCs or T cells enriched from blood (not recorded which). The TCR sequence derives from a middle-aged woman with acute COVID-19. The CDR3 is CASSQEDSSNQPQHF. The nucleotide sequence is TGTGCCAGCTCACAGGAGGACAGCAGCAATCAGCCCCAGCATTTT.